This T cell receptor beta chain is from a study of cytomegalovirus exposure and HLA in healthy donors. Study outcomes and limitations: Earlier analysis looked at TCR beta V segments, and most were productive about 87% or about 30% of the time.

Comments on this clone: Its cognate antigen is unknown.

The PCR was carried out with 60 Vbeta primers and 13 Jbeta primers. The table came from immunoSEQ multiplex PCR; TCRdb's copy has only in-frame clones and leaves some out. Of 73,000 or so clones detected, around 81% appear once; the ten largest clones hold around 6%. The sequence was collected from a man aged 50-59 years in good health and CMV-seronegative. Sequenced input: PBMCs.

CDR3 sequence (DNA): TGTGCCAGCAGCCCAATTTCATCTGGACTAGCGGGGGACACCGGGGAGCTGTTTTTT. Residues: CASSPISSGLAGDTGELFF. The rearrangement links TRBV4-2 to TRBJ2-2; TRBD2 aligns across 13 bases. The CDR3 is 19 residues long. V was pared by 4 bases and J by 3 bases, with 11 bases of the junction left unmatched. CDR1 and CDR2 (germline): LGHNA, YNFKEQ.